These 14 T cell receptor beta chains were all obtained from the same sample, sequenced in a study of blood T cells in healthy people across ages. Together with a sample-barcoded 5' primer, a J-beta primer mix was included in a second PCR lasting about 7 to 11 cycles. TCRdb recomputed calls from the 5' RACE reads with MiXCR, one row per CDR3 protein. The sample includes 550,000 to 700,000 distinct CDR3 sequences, roughly 29% of them seen just once. Sample: blood. These receptors came from a woman aged 70-85 years in good health.

This chain connects TRBV11-2 to TRBJ2-3; 8 nucleotides match TRBD2. This CDR3 region has 16 residues. Per germline, CDR1 SGHAT and CDR2 FQNNGV. The J segment lost 5 bases and the V segment lost 5 bases, leaving 12 bases of the junction unmatched. The CDR3 here is CASSRGFGGALDTQYF. The CDR3, as DNA: TGTGCCAGCAGCCGAGGGTTCGGGGGGGCCCTAGATACGCAGTATTTT.

The chain links TRBV10-3 to TRBJ1-2, with 7 bases that match TRBD1. This CDR3 is built from 16 residues. Germline CDR1 is ENHRY and CDR2 is SYGVKD. V lost 8 bases, J lost 2 bases, and 14 bases stayed unmatched. The CDR3 nucleotides read TGTGCCATCGGCCGAGGACAGGCCAACTCAAACTATGGCTACACCTTC. It specifies CAIGRGQANSNYGYTF.

This clonotype was seen a handful of times. This chain links TRBV19 with TRBJ1-5, with D tentatively TRBD1 (5 bases). The CDR3 runs 15 residues. Trimming took 2 bases from V and 8 from J, leaving 16 bases between them. The germline V gene has CDR1 LNHDA and CDR2 SQIVND (reference sequence). This chain's CDR3 is CASSISRGPGKPQHF. The CDR3 nucleotides are TGTGCCAGTAGTATAAGCCGGGGCCCTGGAAAGCCCCAGCATTTT. The whole variable domain, filled in from reference TRBV19 and TRBJ1-5, reads DGGITQSPKYLFRKEGQNVTLSCEQNLNHDAMYWYRQDPGQGLRLIYYSQIVNDFQKGDIAEGYSVSREKKESFPLTVTSAQKNPTAFYLCASSISRGPGKPQHFGDGTRLSIL.

The table lists this clonotype with a count of one. This chain connects TRBV3-1 to TRBJ1-6, with 10 bases matching TRBD1. After removal of 2 bases from V and 9 bases from J, the junction contained 7 bases not matched to a gene. This CDR3 contains 16 residues. Germline loops: CDR1 LGHDT, CDR2 YNNKEL (reference sequence). CDR3 sequence: CASSQSPGTGVSPLHF. The CDR3 DNA reads TGTGCCAGCAGCCAAAGCCCCGGGACAGGGGTTTCACCCCTCCACTTT.

This clonotype was counted between two and nine times. The J gene is TRBJ2-5, the V gene TRBV7-2, with TRBD2 identical over 11 bases. The CDR3 sequence is 16 residues long. Germline V gene data show CDR1 as SGHTA and CDR2 as FQGNSA. Unmatched junction bases numbered 7, after V lost 5 bases and J lost 2 bases. DNA of the CDR3: TGTGCCAGCAGCCCCCGACTAGCGGGGAGTCAAGAGACCCAGTACTTC. This translates into CASSPRLAGSQETQYF. The variable domain in full, with the rest retrieved from reference TRBV7-2 and TRBJ2-5, is GAGVSQSPSNKVTEKGKDVELRCDPISGHTALYWYRQSLGQGLEFLIYFQGNSAPDKSGLPSDRFSAERTGGSVSTLTIQRTQQEDSAVYLCASSPRLAGSQETQYFGPGTRLLVL.

V gene TRBV5-1 combines with J gene TRBJ1-1; D may be TRBD1 (5 bases). Germline V gene lookup returns CDR1 SGHRS and CDR2 YFSETQ. This CDR3 has 15 amino acids. Trimming took off 3 bases at V and 3 bases at J, with 15 bases between the two ends. The CDR3 DNA reads as TGCGCCAGCAGCTCCAACGGGGGTAGTGACACTGAAGCTTTCTTT. Encoded protein: CASSSNGGSDTEAFF.

The V gene is TRBV19, the J gene TRBJ2-7; 7 bases fit TRBD1. The ends lost 6 bases at V and 6 bases at J; junction bases unmatched: 8. Germline-derived CDR1 and CDR2 are LNHDA and SQIVND (reference sequence). The CDR3 has 13 amino acids. The CDR3 here is CASSTDRDGEQYF. CDR3 nucleotide sequence: TGTGCCAGTAGCACCGACAGGGACGGCGAGCAGTACTTC.

The chain joins TRBV20-1 to TRBJ2-7, with 7 nucleotides matching TRBD1. Germline CDR1 DFQATT, CDR2 SNEGSKA (reference sequence). The CDR3 sequence is 17 residues long. Losses at the gene ends were 0 bases for V and 0 bases for J; bases not matched to a gene: 11. The CDR3 sequence is CSARDPRTGESSYEQYF. CDR3 sequence (DNA): TGCAGTGCTAGAGATCCTAGGACAGGCGAAAGCTCCTACGAGCAGTACTTC.

V gene TRBV20-1 combines with J gene TRBJ2-1; 9 bases match TRBD1. The CDR3 extends over 14 amino acids. Per germline, CDR1 DFQATT and CDR2 SNEGSKA (reference sequence). The J segment lost 8 bases and the V segment lost 3 bases, leaving 8 bases of the junction unmatched. CDR3 in DNA: TGCAGTGCTAGGACGGGACAGGGTCGAGATGAGCAGTTCTTC. Translated, it gives CSARTGQGRDEQFF.

This chain joins TRBV7-8 and TRBJ1-1; 7 positions agree with TRBD1. V gave up 4 bases and J gave up 6 bases; unmatched junction bases: 11. This CDR3 contains 15 residues. CDR1 SGHVS and CDR2 FQNEAQ come from the germline V gene. The CDR3 reads CASSYQGTVGAEAFF. CDR3 bases: TGTGCCAGCAGCTACCAAGGGACAGTAGGGGCTGAAGCTTTCTTT.

This clonotype has only a few counts. The chain is built from TRBV7-9 and TRBJ2-7; D is perhaps TRBD2 (6 bases). CDR3 size: 15 residues. Trimming stripped 1 base from V and 2 bases from J, with 12 bases between. The V gene's germline CDR1 is SEHNR and CDR2 FQNEAQ (reference sequence). This CDR3 reads CASSLEAGLPYEQYF. The CDR3 bases are TGTGCCAGCAGCTTAGAAGCGGGTCTTCCCTACGAGCAGTACTTC.

This clonotype was seen ten or more times. J is TRBJ2-2 and V is TRBV20-1, with 10 bases aligning to TRBD1. Germline-derived CDR1 and CDR2 are DFQATT and SNEGSKA (reference sequence). The V and J ends lost 3 bases and 2 bases, in that order; junction bases with no gene match: 0. The CDR3 runs 14 residues. The CDR3 here is CSARTGGNTGELFF. Written as DNA, the CDR3 is TGCAGTGCTAGGACAGGGGGCAACACCGGGGAGCTGTTTTTT.

This clonotype appeared a few times. The V and J genes are TRBV19 and TRBJ1-2; D gene unclear. Trimming stripped 5 bases from V and 4 bases from J, with 14 bases between. CDR3 length: 14 amino acids. Looked up from germline, CDR1 is LNHDA and CDR2 is SQIVND (reference sequence). CDR3 sequence reads: CASSPQPDFYGYTF. The CDR3 DNA is TGTGCCAGTAGTCCCCAACCCGACTTCTATGGCTACACCTTC.

This clonotype was seen once. Mismatch with germline at one junction end may stem from a read error. The chain is built from TRBV5-5 and TRBJ2-3; TRBD2 matches at 7 bases. The CDR3 has 16 residues. Germline values: CDR1 SGHKS, CDR2 YYEKEE (reference sequence). The CDR3 DNA reads TGCGCCAGCAGCTCCCGACTAGCACCCACTATCGATACGCAGTATTTT. Protein sequence: CASSSRLAPTIDTQYF.